Below, 11 T cell receptor beta chains from the same sample are listed, as sequenced in a study of T cell changes during pregnancy in multiple sclerosis. Sequencing used immunoSEQ multiplex PCR; TCRdb keeps in-frame clones, though not all of them. The profile covers 70,000 to 95,000 clones, with just over 90% appearing a single time and approximately 2.1% taken by the ten largest. This specimen was peripheral blood, taken in the second trimester of pregnancy. The receptors shown here come from a female donor in good health, enrolled as a control in a pregnancy study.

The chain links TRBV7-9 to TRBJ1-2, with D tentatively TRBD1 (5 bases). The CDR3 sequence is 15 residues long. CDR1 and CDR2 from the germline V gene are SEHNR and FQNEAQ (reference sequence). Between the trimmed V and J ends, which lost 4 bases and 8 bases, there was a span of 20 bases. CDR3 bases: TGTGCCAGCAGCTACGGGCCGCGCAGGGATCTCGGCTACACCTTC. Amino acids: CASSYGPRRDLGYTF.

J is TRBJ2-1 and V is TRBV18; 14 bases match TRBD2. The CDR3 is 15 residues long. The J segment lost 6 bases and the V segment lost 5 bases, leaving 3 bases of the junction unmatched. CDR1 KGHSH and CDR2 LQKENI come from the germline V gene. CDR3 protein: CASSSTSGGANEQFF. The CDR3 DNA sequence: TGTGCCAGCTCATCGACTAGCGGGGGGGCCAATGAGCAGTTCTTC.

This chain connects TRBV5-1 to TRBJ2-1; 10 bases match TRBD2. The germline V gene encodes CDR1 SGHRS and CDR2 YFSETQ. Losses at the gene ends were 1 base for V and 4 bases for J; bases not matched to a gene: 5. This CDR3 comprises 16 residues. The CDR3 reads CASSLTSGASYNEQFF. The CDR3 DNA sequence: TGCGCCAGCAGCTTGACTAGCGGGGCCTCATACAATGAGCAGTTCTTC.

The genes are TRBV4-2 and TRBJ2-1, with TRBD2 matching 8 bases. The CDR3 runs to 15 residues. The germline gives CDR1 LGHNA, CDR2 YNFKEQ. V was pared by 2 bases and J by 2 bases, with 2 bases of the junction left unmatched. CDR3 bases: TGTGCCAGCAGCCAAACCGGGGGGGCCTACAATGAGCAGTTCTTC. Encoded protein: CASSQTGGAYNEQFF.

The V and J genes are TRBV7-6 and TRBJ1-1; D might be TRBD1 (6 bases). V was clipped by 5 bases and J by 1 base, with 17 bases between them. CDR3 size: 16 residues. Per the germline V gene, CDR1 is SGHVS and CDR2 is FNYEAQ. The CDR3 spells CASSKRTPGQNTEAFF. In DNA, the CDR3 is TGTGCCAGCAGCAAACGGACCCCGGGACAGAACACTGAAGCTTTCTTT.

The chain couples TRBV7-2 to TRBJ1-3; 10 bases map to TRBD1. Germline CDR1 SGHTA, CDR2 FQGNSA. J lost 4 bases, V lost 4 bases, and 7 bases had no gene match. This CDR3 contains 16 residues. Written as DNA, the CDR3 is TGTGCCAGCAGCTCGAGACAGGGGGCTAGAGGAAACACCATATATTTT. Translated, it gives CASSSRQGARGNTIYF.

The chain is built from TRBV5-8 and TRBJ2-4, with 9 positions matching TRBD1. Trimming at V came to 3 bases and at J to 7 bases, leaving 11 bases not matched to a gene. The germline gives CDR1 SGHTS, CDR2 YDEGEE. This CDR3 has 16 amino acids. CDR3 in amino acids: CASSSGHRGLANIQYF. CDR3 sequence (DNA): TGTGCCAGCAGCTCCGGGCACAGGGGGCTAGCCAACATTCAGTACTTC.

The V call is TRBV18, the J call TRBJ2-7, with a tentative D call TRBD2 (5 bases). CDR1 KGHSH and CDR2 LQKENI come from the germline V gene. Trimming stripped 2 bases from V and 6 bases from J, with 11 bases between. This CDR3 spans 13 amino acids. The CDR3 loop reads CASSPTRVPEQYF. In DNA, the CDR3 is TGTGCCAGCTCACCAACGAGGGTCCCCGAGCAGTACTTC.

V and J are TRBV27 and TRBJ2-3, with D maybe TRBD2 (6 bases). The V end was cut by 7 bases, the J end by 0 bases, with 11 bases between. CDR3 length: 14 amino acids. Germline CDR1 and CDR2: MNHEY and SMNVEV (reference sequence). The CDR3: CASNTGGSTDTQYF. The CDR3 DNA reads TGTGCCAGCAACACCGGGGGTAGCACAGATACGCAGTATTTT.

This chain uses TRBV4-3 with TRBJ1-3, with no clear D. The CDR3 covers 18 residues. Germline V lookup: CDR1 LGHNA, CDR2 YSLEER. Trimming left V 1 base short and J 0 bases short, with 16 bases between. CDR3 sequence reads: CASSQGLVGSFSGNTIYF. CDR3 DNA: TGCGCCAGCAGCCAAGGGCTAGTGGGTTCGTTCTCTGGAAACACCATATATTTT.

The chain combines TRBV4-1 with TRBJ2-2; a possible D gene is TRBD2 (5 bases). Looked up from germline, CDR1 is MGHRA and CDR2 is YSYEKL. There are 19 residues in the CDR3. The ends were cut back, 4 bases at V and 3 bases at J, with 24 bases in the middle. CDR3 residues: CASSLPTGDSLPYTGELFF. CDR3 in DNA: TGCGCCAGCAGCCTCCCGACCGGGGATTCTTTACCCTACACCGGGGAGCTGTTTTTT.